These 19 T cell receptor beta chains share one sample of origin, sequenced in a study of blood T cell repertoires in COVID-19. This table comes from immunoSEQ multiplex PCR, and its TCRdb copy is limited to in-frame clones, with some not included. Among a few hundred thousand clones listed, around 92% were seen once. Specimen: peripheral blood. The receptor set was obtained from a man aged 40-55 years with acute or convalescent COVID-19.

The J gene is TRBJ2-7, the V gene TRBV28; the match to TRBD2 covers 14 bases. The germline V gene has CDR1 MDHEN and CDR2 SYDVKM. The trim removed 3 bases at V and 4 bases at J, leaving 2 bases unmatched. This CDR3 is 15 amino acids long. The CDR3 DNA is TGTGCCAGCAGTTTGGGACTAGCGGGAGCTTACGAGCAGTACTTC. It translates to CASSLGLAGAYEQYF.

This sequence joins TRBV18 and TRBJ1-1, with a weak D call TRBD1 (5 bases). V was pared by 5 bases and J by 3 bases, with 16 bases between. Germline V gene sequence: CDR1 KGHSH, CDR2 LQKENI. The CDR3 is 15 amino acids. The CDR3 loop is CASSSGRGGDTEAFF. CDR3 sequence (DNA): TGTGCCAGCTCATCCGGAAGGGGTGGGGACACTGAAGCTTTCTTT.

V gene TRBV28 combines with J gene TRBJ1-4, with 9 bases identical to TRBD1. The CDR3 covers 13 residues. Germline CDR1 reads MDHEN; CDR2 reads SYDVKM. V was pared by 10 bases and J by 10 bases, with 10 bases of the junction left unmatched. In DNA form, the CDR3 reads TGTGCCATCTCGGGACAGGGAGTCGCAAAACTGTTTTTT. This gives the protein CAISGQGVAKLFF.

This chain uses TRBV7-2 with TRBJ2-2, with D possibly TRBD2 on 6 matching bases. Germline V gene sequence: CDR1 SGHTA, CDR2 FQGNSA. V dropped 5 bases and J dropped 7 bases, with 23 bases sitting between them. The CDR3 spans 17 residues. The CDR3 sequence: CASSTPEGRYRSGELFF. The CDR3 coding sequence is TGTGCCAGCAGCACTCCGGAGGGGCGCTATCGGAGCGGGGAGCTGTTTTTT.

This clone was seen just once. This chain links TRBV18 with TRBJ1-5; TRBD1 is a possible D gene (5 bases). Germline-derived CDR1 and CDR2 are KGHSH and LQKENI. This CDR3 contains 15 residues. V lost 3 bases and J lost 5, with 14 bases in between. The CDR3 DNA sequence: TGTGCCAGCTCACCCACGGTTCAGGGTTATCAGCCCCAGCATTTT. It is translated as CASSPTVQGYQPQHF.

The chain combines TRBV3-1 (or the pseudogene TRBV3-2) with TRBJ2-7; D call uncertain. Germline V gene sequence: CDR1 LGHDT, CDR2 YNNKEL (reference sequence). The CDR3 is 15 amino acids. V was clipped by 0 bases and J by 1 base, with 10 bases between them. The chain's CDR3 is CASSQDPRKSYEQYF. The CDR3 nucleotides are TGTGCCAGCAGCCAAGATCCCAGGAAATCCTACGAGCAGTACTTC.

The chain employs TRBV25-1 and TRBJ2-7; tentative D call: TRBD1 (7 bases). The length of the CDR3 is 15 residues. From germline, CDR1 is MGHDK and CDR2 SYGVNS. V was pared by 4 bases and J by 6 bases, with 19 bases between. The DNA of the CDR3 is TGTGCCAGCAGTGCCAGGGGGATACAGGGAGGCGAGCAGTACTTC. Its translation: CASSARGIQGGEQYF.

The chain joins TRBV10-2 to TRBJ2-1; the match to TRBD2 covers 8 bases. In germline, CDR1 is WSHSY, CDR2 SAAADI. The ends lost 7 bases at V and 1 base at J; junction bases unmatched: 3. This CDR3 spans 14 amino acids. The CDR3: CASKASGSYNEQFF. The CDR3 DNA reads as TGCGCCAGCAAGGCTAGCGGGTCCTACAATGAGCAGTTCTTC.

Details on this clone: The junction does not match germline at one end; this may be a read error. CDR3 nucleotides: TGTGCCAGCAGTTTAAGATTTCTCGGTGGGACAATACAATATTTC. Residues: CASSLRFLGGTIQYF. V gene TRBV28 combines with J gene TRBJ2-7; possibly TRBD1 for D (6 bases). CDR3 length: 15 amino acids. CDR1 is MDHEN, CDR2 SYDVKM, per germline.

This clone showed up just a few times. This rearrangement joins TRBV19 to TRBJ2-7; weak D call: TRBD1 (6 bases). Between the trimmed V and J ends, which lost 4 bases and 0 bases, there was a span of 10 bases. The CDR3 is made up of 14 amino acids. Germline V CDR1 and CDR2: LNHDA, SQIVND (reference sequence). CDR3 protein: CASSRQESSYEQYF. The CDR3 DNA is TGTGCCAGTAGTAGACAGGAAAGCTCCTACGAGCAGTACTTC.

The table lists this clone with a few counts. The CDR3 region has the DNA TGTGCCAGCTCACCACCGGGACAGGGGAATTCACCCCTCCACTTT. It is translated as CASSPPGQGNSPLHF. The chain has TRBV18 and TRBJ1-6; 10 bases are a match to TRBD1. The V gene's germline CDR1 is KGHSH and CDR2 LQKENI. The V segment lost 0 bases and the J segment 7 bases; nucleotides outside the gene matches: 0. The CDR3 is 15 residues long. Full variable domain (rest looked up from reference TRBV18 and TRBJ1-6): NAGVMQNPRHLVRRRGQEARLRCSPMKGHSHVYWYRQLPEEGLKFMVYLQKENIIDESGMPKERFSAEFPKEGPSILRIQQVVRGDSAAYFCASSPPGQGNSPLHFGNGTRLTVT.

The chain combines TRBV6-5 with TRBJ2-1, with D possibly matching TRBD2 (5 bases). Germline CDR1 and CDR2: MNHEY and SVGAGI. V dropped 4 bases and J dropped 5 bases, with 18 bases sitting between them. The CDR3 contains 16 residues. The chain's CDR3 is CASSSAILSGNNEQFF. The CDR3 bases are TGTGCCAGCAGTTCCGCCATTTTAAGCGGAAACAATGAGCAGTTCTTC.

The V gene is TRBV29-1, the J gene TRBJ2-5, with 9 nucleotides matching TRBD1. This CDR3 contains 17 residues. Germline CDR1 reads SQVTM; CDR2 reads ANQGSEA. V lost 1 base, J lost 5 bases, and 14 bases stayed unmatched. The CDR3 coding sequence is TGCAGCGTTGAAGCGTGGACAGGGGCCTCATCGGCGGAGACCCAGTACTTC. This encodes CSVEAWTGASSAETQYF.

The CDR3 loop is CASSLTLGTGNGYTF. The CDR3 DNA reads TGTGCCAGCAGTTTAACACTAGGGACAGGGAATGGCTACACCTTC. V usage is TRBV27 and J usage is TRBJ1-2; TRBD1 agrees at 9 bases. The CDR3 runs to 15 residues. V lost 2 bases, J lost 6 bases, and 7 bases stayed unmatched. Germline CDR1 and CDR2: MNHEY and SMNVEV (reference sequence).

The chain has TRBV4-2 and TRBJ2-1; perhaps TRBD2 as D (5 bases). Germline V gene lookup returns CDR1 LGHNA and CDR2 YNFKEQ. The ends were cut back, 0 bases at V and 10 bases at J, with 13 bases in the middle. The CDR3 totals 14 residues. CDR3 sequence: CASSQDVLAGEQFF. The CDR3 DNA reads TGTGCCAGCAGCCAAGATGTCCTAGCAGGAGAGCAGTTCTTC.

V gene TRBV9 combines with J gene TRBJ1-1, with D unresolved. Per germline, CDR1 SGDLS and CDR2 YYNGEE. The V end was cut by 2 bases, the J end by 1 base, with 9 bases between. This CDR3 has 14 amino acids. The CDR3 DNA reads as TGTGCCAGCAGCGTGGAGGGTGGGAACACTGAAGCTTTCTTT. It specifies CASSVEGGNTEAFF. The variable domain in full, with the rest retrieved from reference TRBV9 and TRBJ1-1, is DSGVTQTPKHLITATGQRVTLRCSPRSGDLSVYWYQQSLDQGLQFLIQYYNGEERAKGNILERFSAQQFPDLHSELNLSSLELGDSALYFCASSVEGGNTEAFFGQGTRLTVV.

V is TRBV30 and J is TRBJ2-5; 8 bases line up with TRBD2. Looked up from germline, CDR1 is GTSNPN and CDR2 is SVGIG (reference sequence). The V segment lost 0 bases and the J segment 5 bases; nucleotides outside the gene matches: 14. This CDR3 has 17 residues. CDR3 in amino acids: CAWSVLRGSGTGETQYF. The CDR3 nucleotides read TGTGCCTGGAGTGTACTTAGGGGTAGCGGGACGGGTGAGACCCAGTACTTC.

The rearrangement uses TRBV5-1 and TRBJ2-1, with TRBD2 identical over 8 bases. The CDR3 is made up of 15 amino acids. Germline CDR1 and CDR2: SGHRS and YFSETQ. Germline trimming cut 2 bases from V and 5 bases from J; bases unmatched to any gene: 6. This chain's CDR3 is CASSFSLAGDNEQFF. CDR3 nucleotides: TGCGCCAGCAGCTTTAGCCTAGCGGGTGACAATGAGCAGTTCTTC.

This chain links TRBV10-1 with TRBJ1-1; D call uncertain. Germline V gene data show CDR1 as WNHNN and CDR2 as SYGVQD (reference sequence). Trimming removed 3 bases from V and 4 bases from J, with 12 bases in between. CDR3 length equals 14 residues. The CDR3 loop is CASSEDMTTTEAFF. The CDR3 DNA reads as TGCGCCAGCAGTGAAGACATGACGACCACTGAAGCTTTCTTT.